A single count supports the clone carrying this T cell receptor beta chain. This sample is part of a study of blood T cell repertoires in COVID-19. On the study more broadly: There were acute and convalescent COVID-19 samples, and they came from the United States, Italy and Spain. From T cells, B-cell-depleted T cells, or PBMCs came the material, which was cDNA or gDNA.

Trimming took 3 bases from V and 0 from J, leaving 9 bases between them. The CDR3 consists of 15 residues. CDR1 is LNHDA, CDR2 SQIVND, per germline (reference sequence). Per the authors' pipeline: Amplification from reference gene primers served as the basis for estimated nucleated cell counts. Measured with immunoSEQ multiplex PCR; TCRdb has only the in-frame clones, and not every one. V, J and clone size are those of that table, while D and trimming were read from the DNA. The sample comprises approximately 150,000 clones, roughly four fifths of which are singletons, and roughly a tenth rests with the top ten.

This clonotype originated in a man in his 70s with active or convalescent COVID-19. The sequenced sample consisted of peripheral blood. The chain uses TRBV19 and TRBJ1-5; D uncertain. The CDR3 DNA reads TGTGCCAGTAGTATGTATCAGTATAGCAATCAGCCCCAGCATTTT. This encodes CASSMYQYSNQPQHF.